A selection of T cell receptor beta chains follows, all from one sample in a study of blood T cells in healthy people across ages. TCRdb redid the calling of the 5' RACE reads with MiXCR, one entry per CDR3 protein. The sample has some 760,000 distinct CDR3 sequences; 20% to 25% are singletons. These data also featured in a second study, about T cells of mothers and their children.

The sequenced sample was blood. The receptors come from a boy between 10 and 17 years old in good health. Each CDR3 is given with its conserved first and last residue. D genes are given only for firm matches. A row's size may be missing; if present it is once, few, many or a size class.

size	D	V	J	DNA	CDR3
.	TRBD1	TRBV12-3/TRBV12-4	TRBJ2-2	TGTGCCAGCAGTCCCACAGGGGCGCGCACCGGGGAGCTGTTTTTT	CASSPTGARTGELFF
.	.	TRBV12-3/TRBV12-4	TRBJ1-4	TGTGCCAGCAGCCCAGGGCCCGGACGGGGGGCTAATGAAAAACTGTTTTTT	CASSPGPGRGANEKLFF
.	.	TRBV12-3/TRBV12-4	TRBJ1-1	TGTGCCAGCAGTTTGGGGGCCGAGGGTAACACTGAAGCTTTCTTT	CASSLGAEGNTEAFF
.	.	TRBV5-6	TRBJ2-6	TGTGCCAGCAGCTCGACCGGCTACTCTGGGGCCAACGTCCTGACTTTC	CASSSTGYSGANVLTF
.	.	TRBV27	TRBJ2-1	TGTGCCAGCAGTCGATCTCAGGGTCATGAGCAGTTCTTC	CASSRSQGHEQFF
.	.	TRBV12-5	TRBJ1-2	TGTGCTAGTGGTTTGACCCCAGGCATCACTAACTATGGCTACACCTTC	CASGLTPGITNYGYTF
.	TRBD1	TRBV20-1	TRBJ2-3	TGCAGTGCTGTGACAGGGGTGGTCACAGATACGCAGTATTTT	CSAVTGVVTDTQYF
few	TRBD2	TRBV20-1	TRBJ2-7	TGCAGTGCTAGTAGTCCGGGGGGAACTTACGAGCAGTACTTC	CSASSPGGTYEQYF
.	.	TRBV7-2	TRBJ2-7	TGTGCCAGCAGCTTAATGACACAGTACGAGCAGTACTTC	CASSLMTQYEQYF
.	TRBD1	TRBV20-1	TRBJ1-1	TGCAGTGCTGACTTGACAGGGAAAGGTGAAGCTTTCTTT	CSADLTGKGEAFF
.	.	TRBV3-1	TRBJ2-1	TGTGCCAGCAGCCAAGATAGCGGCCGGGGGAATGAGCAGTTCTTC	CASSQDSGRGNEQFF
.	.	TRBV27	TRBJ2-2	TGTGCCAGCAGTTTTGAGCCCAGCCCGACCCCCGGGGAGCTGTTTTTT	CASSFEPSPTPGELFF
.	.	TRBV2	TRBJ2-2	TGTGCCAGCAGTGGGGATCTGAACACCGGGGAGCTGTTTTTT	CASSGDLNTGELFF
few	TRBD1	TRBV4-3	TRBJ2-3	TGCGCCAGCAGCCACATCGGGACAGTCGGGACAGATACGCAGTATTTT	CASSHIGTVGTDTQYF
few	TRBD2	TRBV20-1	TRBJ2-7	TGCAGTGCTCCCAGGACTAGCGGATACGAGCAGTACTTC	CSAPRTSGYEQYF
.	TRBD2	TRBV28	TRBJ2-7	TGTGCCAGCTGGGTTGCGGGAGGCTCGGGCTACGAGCAGTACTTC	CASWVAGGSGYEQYF
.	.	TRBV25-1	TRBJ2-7	TGTGCCAGCAGTGAAACGCGGGGCCTCCGGCTGATTCTGGACGAGCAGTACTTC	CASSETRGLRLILDEQYF
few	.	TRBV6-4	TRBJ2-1	TGTGCCAGCAGTGACTCCCCCTACAATGAGCAGTTCTTC	CASSDSPYNEQFF
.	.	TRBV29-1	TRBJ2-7	TGCAGCGTTGAAGAACCCCTAGCGCCGTTCTCAAGCTCCTACGAGCAGTACTTC	CSVEEPLAPFSSSYEQYF